The entry below describes one TCR beta chain. The CDR3 totals 15 residues. Germline V gene sequence: CDR1 MNHEY, CDR2 SVGAGI. The V and J ends lost 0 bases and 2 bases, in that order; junction bases with no gene match: 3. In the original processing: Amplified reference gene primers provided the basis for estimating nucleated cell counts. The table came from immunoSEQ multiplex PCR; TCRdb's copy has only in-frame clones and leaves some out. That table furnishes V, J and clone size, whereas the DNA furnished D and trimming. The sample lists 88,000 or so clones, approximately 80% occurring once. The data were obtained in a study of blood T cell repertoires in COVID-19. Across the study: Some COVID-19 samples were acute and others convalescent; all came from the United States, Italy and Spain. In each case, the material was cDNA or gDNA derived from T cells, B-cell-depleted T cells, or PBMCs.

The source material was peripheral blood. The source is a man at least 80 years old with acute or convalescent COVID-19. V and J are TRBV6-5 and TRBJ2-7, with 8 bases aligning to TRBD1. CDR3 amino acids: CASSYSRQGTYEQYF. The CDR3 bases are TGTGCCAGCAGTTACTCTAGACAGGGGACCTACGAGCAGTACTTC.